One and the same sample provided the 7 T cell receptor beta chains below, sequenced in a study of Ad26.COV2.S vaccination and SARS-CoV-2 variants. Method: immunoSEQ multiplex PCR; TCRdb's copy keeps in-frame clones and lacks some. The sample has approximately 460,000 clones, about 89% seen once. Documented treatment: some 19 received Ad26.COV2.S at low or high dose, single or two shots; 5 received placebo; per-sample allocation not given. Sample collection was performed on day 63 after the first vaccine or placebo injection. The specimen comprised peripheral blood, sampled in a trial of Ad26.COV2.S vaccine versus placebo. These receptor sequences come from a person between 18 and 60 years old who received the Ad26.COV2.S COVID-19 vaccine or a placebo.

This sequence joins TRBV5-1 and TRBJ2-7; 13 nucleotides line up with TRBD2. The CDR3 covers 15 residues. V trimming: 2 bases; J trimming: 5 bases; junction bases outside the gene matches: 4. Per germline, CDR1 SGHRS and CDR2 YFSETQ. In DNA form, the CDR3 reads TGCGCCAGCAGCTTAACTAGCGGGAGGGCCCACGAGCAGTACTTC. This translates into CASSLTSGRAHEQYF.

The chain couples TRBV2 to TRBJ1-4; 8 bases align to TRBD1. Germline CDR1 is SNHLY and CDR2 is FYNNEI. With V trimmed by 7 bases and J by 5 bases, 9 bases remained unmatched. This CDR3 has 15 amino acids. CDR3 protein: CASTNQGAGNEKLFF. The DNA of the CDR3 is TGTGCCAGCACAAACCAGGGGGCGGGAAATGAAAAACTGTTTTTT. Variable domain in full (rest from reference TRBV2 and TRBJ1-4): EPEVTQTPSHQVTQMGQEVILRCVPISNHLYFYWYRQILGQKVEFLVSFYNNEISEKSEIFDDQFSVERPDGSNFTLKIRSTKLEDSAMYFCASTNQGAGNEKLFFGSGTQLSVL.

The CDR3 here is CASRGQVGQPQHF. The CDR3 coding sequence is TGTGCCAGCAGGGGACAGGTAGGACAGCCCCAGCATTTT. V and J are TRBV3-1 (or the pseudogene TRBV3-2) and TRBJ1-5; 8 nucleotides align to TRBD1. Trimming cost V 6 bases and J 7 bases; bases outside gene matches: 5. CDR1 and CDR2 (germline): LGHDT, YNNKEL (reference sequence). The CDR3 runs 13 residues.

The chain employs TRBV28 and TRBJ1-5; D gene unclear. This CDR3 has 12 amino acids. Trimming shortened V by 0 bases and J by 5 bases, and 2 bases separated the two germline ends. Looked up from germline, CDR1 is MDHEN and CDR2 is SYDVKM. The CDR3 loop reads CASSLWDQPQHF. In DNA form, the CDR3 reads TGTGCCAGCAGTTTATGGGATCAGCCCCAGCATTTT.

The chain recombines TRBV11-2 with TRBJ1-6; D gene uncertain. CDR3 size: 17 residues. Germline V gives CDR1 SGHAT, CDR2 FQNNGV. V lost 0 bases and J lost 7, with 16 bases in between. The CDR3: CASSLEDFPLPNSPLHF. In DNA, the CDR3 is TGTGCCAGCAGCTTAGAGGACTTCCCACTCCCAAATTCACCCCTCCACTTT.

J is TRBJ1-1 and V is TRBV7-9; D uncertain. The V end lost 4 bases, the J end lost 7 bases, and 10 bases lay between the germline ends. The CDR3 runs to 12 residues. Per the germline V gene, CDR1 is SEHNR and CDR2 is FQNEAQ (reference sequence). For the CDR3, the DNA is TGTGCCAGCAGCTCAACCGGGAATGAAGCTTTCTTT. Protein product: CASSSTGNEAFF.

The CDR3: CASSVRQGNEKLFF. CDR3 DNA: TGTGCCAGCAGCGTGCGGCAGGGAAATGAAAAACTGTTTTTT. The chain employs TRBV9 and TRBJ1-4, with a tentative D call TRBD1 (5 bases). Trimming removed 2 bases at V and 5 bases at J, with 10 bases between. Per the germline V gene, CDR1 is SGDLS and CDR2 is YYNGEE. The CDR3 consists of 14 residues.